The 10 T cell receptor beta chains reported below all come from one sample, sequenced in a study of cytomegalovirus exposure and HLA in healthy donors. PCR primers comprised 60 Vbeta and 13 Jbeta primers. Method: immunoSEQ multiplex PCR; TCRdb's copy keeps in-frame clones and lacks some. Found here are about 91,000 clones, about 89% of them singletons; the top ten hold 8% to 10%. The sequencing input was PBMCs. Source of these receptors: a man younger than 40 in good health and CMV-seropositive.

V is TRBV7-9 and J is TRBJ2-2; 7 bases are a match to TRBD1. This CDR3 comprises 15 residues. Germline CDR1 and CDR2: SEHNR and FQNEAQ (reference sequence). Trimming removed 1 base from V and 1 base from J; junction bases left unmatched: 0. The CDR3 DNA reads TGTGCCAGCAGCTTAGGACAGGGGAACACCGGGGAGCTGTTTTTT. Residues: CASSLGQGNTGELFF.

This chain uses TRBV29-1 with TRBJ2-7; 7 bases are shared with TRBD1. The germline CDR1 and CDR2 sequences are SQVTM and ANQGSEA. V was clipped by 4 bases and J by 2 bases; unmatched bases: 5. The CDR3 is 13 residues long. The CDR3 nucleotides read TGCAGCGTTGTGGGGCAGGGGGCCTACGAGCAGTACTTC. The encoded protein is CSVVGQGAYEQYF.

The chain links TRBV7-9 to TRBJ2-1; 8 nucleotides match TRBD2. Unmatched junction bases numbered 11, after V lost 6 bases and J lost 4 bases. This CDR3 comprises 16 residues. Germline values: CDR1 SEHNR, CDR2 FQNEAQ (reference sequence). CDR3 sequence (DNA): TGTGCCAGCAGTTTTTCGGAACTAGCGGATTACAATGAGCAGTTCTTC. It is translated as CASSFSELADYNEQFF.

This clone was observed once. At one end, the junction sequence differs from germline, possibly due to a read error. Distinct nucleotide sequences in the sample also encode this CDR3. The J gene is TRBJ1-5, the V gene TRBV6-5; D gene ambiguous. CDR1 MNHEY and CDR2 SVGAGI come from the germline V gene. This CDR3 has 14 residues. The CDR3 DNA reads TGTGCCAGCAGCCGCGACGGGAGCAATCAGCCTCAGCATTTT. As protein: CASSRDGSNQPQHF.

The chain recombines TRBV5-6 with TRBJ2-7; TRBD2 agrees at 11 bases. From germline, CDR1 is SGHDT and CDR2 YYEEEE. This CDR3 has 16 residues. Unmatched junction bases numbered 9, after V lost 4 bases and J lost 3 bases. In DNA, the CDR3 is TGTGCCAGCAGCCCGAACCCCGGGACTAGCGGCTACGAGCAGTACTTC. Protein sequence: CASSPNPGTSGYEQYF.

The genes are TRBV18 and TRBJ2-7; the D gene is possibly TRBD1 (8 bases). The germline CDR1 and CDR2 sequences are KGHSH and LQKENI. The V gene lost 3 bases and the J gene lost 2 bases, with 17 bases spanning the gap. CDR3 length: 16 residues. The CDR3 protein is CASSPGRTGLTYEQYF. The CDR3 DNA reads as TGTGCCAGCTCACCCGGGAGGACAGGGTTAACCTACGAGCAGTACTTC.

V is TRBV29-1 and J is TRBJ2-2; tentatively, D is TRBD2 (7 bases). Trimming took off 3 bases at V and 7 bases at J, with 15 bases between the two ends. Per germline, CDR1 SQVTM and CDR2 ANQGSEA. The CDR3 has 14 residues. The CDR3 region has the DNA TGCAGCGTTGAGGGGGGGGGCCCAGGCGGGGAGCTGTTTTTT. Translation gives CSVEGGGPGGELFF.

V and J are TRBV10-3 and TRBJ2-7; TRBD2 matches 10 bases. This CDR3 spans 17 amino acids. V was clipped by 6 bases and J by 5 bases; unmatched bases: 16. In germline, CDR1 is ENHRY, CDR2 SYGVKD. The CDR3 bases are TGTGCCATCAGATCCTCCCCCGGGACTAGCGATTCCCACGAGCAGTACTTC. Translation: CAIRSSPGTSDSHEQYF.

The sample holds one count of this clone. This CDR3 reads CASSLGGLLTDTQYF. CDR3 nucleotides: TGTGCCAGCAGCTTAGGAGGACTCCTCACAGATACGCAGTATTTT. V usage is TRBV7-6 and J usage is TRBJ2-3; tentative D call: TRBD2 (5 bases). The germline gives CDR1 SGHVS, CDR2 FNYEAQ. The V end lost 1 base, the J end lost 2 bases, and 10 bases lay between the germline ends. The CDR3 runs 15 residues.

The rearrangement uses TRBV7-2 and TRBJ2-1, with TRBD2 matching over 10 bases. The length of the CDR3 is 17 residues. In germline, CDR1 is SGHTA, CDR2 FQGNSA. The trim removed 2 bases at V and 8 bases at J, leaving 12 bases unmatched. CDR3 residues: CASSLWIGAGGLDEQFF. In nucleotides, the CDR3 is TGTGCCAGCAGCTTATGGATCGGAGCGGGAGGGTTGGATGAGCAGTTCTTC.